These 14 T cell receptor beta chains were sequenced from one sample in a study of blood T cell repertoires in COVID-19. Using immunoSEQ multiplex PCR, the repertoire was profiled, and TCRdb retains in-frame clones only, with some absent. The table has roughly 55,000 clones, approximately 84% seen once. Sequencing was done on a sample of peripheral blood. These receptors all stem from a human donor with active or convalescent COVID-19. The donor label of this sample is uncertain.

This clone was recorded a few times. The chain recombines TRBV2 with TRBJ2-3; maybe TRBD2 (6 bases). Trimming removed 6 bases from V and 0 bases from J, with 10 bases in between. Germline CDR1 and CDR2: SNHLY and FYNNEI. The CDR3 contains 14 residues. Here the CDR3 reads CASSPGTSTDTQYF. CDR3 nucleotides: TGTGCCAGCAGCCCCGGGACTAGCACAGATACGCAGTATTTT.

In its sample, this clone was seen once. The chain has TRBV12-5 and TRBJ1-1; 8 bases are a match to TRBD1. In germline, CDR1 is LGHNT, CDR2 FRNRAP. This CDR3 has 17 residues. V shed 4 bases and J 1 base; nucleotides not matched to a gene: 11. Here the CDR3 reads CASGSRDQGARNTEAFF. CDR3 nucleotides: TGTGCTAGTGGTTCCCGCGACCAGGGGGCGCGGAACACTGAAGCTTTCTTT.

This chain joins TRBV30 and TRBJ2-7, with no clear D. The germline V gene has CDR1 GTSNPN and CDR2 SVGIG (reference sequence). With 8 bases removed from V and 0 bases from J, the gap between germline ends came to 14 bases. This CDR3 has 13 amino acids. The CDR3 region is CARQDTTSYEQYF. The CDR3 DNA reads as TGTGCCCGTCAAGACACAACCTCCTACGAGCAGTACTTC.

The V and J genes are TRBV5-6 and TRBJ2-5, with 7 bases identical to TRBD2. The germline CDR1 and CDR2 sequences are SGHDT and YYEEEE. The V gene end was trimmed by 4 bases and the J gene end by 5 bases; junction bases not matched to a gene: 8. The CDR3 covers 14 residues. Here the CDR3 reads CASSPQGGVETQYF. For the CDR3, the DNA is TGTGCCAGCAGCCCCCAGGGAGGGGTCGAGACCCAGTACTTC.

As concerns this clone: At one end the junction does not follow the germline gene, possibly because of a read error. The chain uses TRBV7-7 and TRBJ2-3; 11 bases match TRBD2. Germline V CDR1 and CDR2: SSHAT, FNYEAQ (reference sequence). CDR3 size: 16 residues. Written as DNA, the CDR3 is TGTGCTAGCAGCTTAGGGACTAGCGGCCCCACCGATACGCAGTATTTT. Encoded protein: CASSLGTSGPTDTQYF.

The chain recombines TRBV6-5 with TRBJ2-3; D is perhaps TRBD2 (5 bases). The germline CDR1 and CDR2 sequences are MNHEY and SVGAGI. This CDR3 is 14 amino acids long. Trimming cost V 8 bases and J 2 bases, with 14 bases left between them. CDR3 amino acids: CASGKGLHTDTQYF. The CDR3 coding sequence is TGTGCCAGCGGGAAAGGACTTCACACAGATACGCAGTATTTT.

The chain links TRBV19 to TRBJ2-2; no clear D gene. The CDR3 length is 15 residues. The germline V gene encodes CDR1 LNHDA and CDR2 SQIVND (reference sequence). Between the trimmed V and J ends, which lost 1 base and 3 bases, there was a span of 9 bases. The CDR3 DNA reads as TGTGCCAGTAGTATAGTTGGCTCGTACACCGGGGAGCTGTTTTTT. It encodes CASSIVGSYTGELFF.

This clone was picked up one time. The V gene is TRBV30, the J gene TRBJ2-7, with 7 bases that match TRBD2. Trimming removed 3 bases from V and 0 bases from J; junction bases left unmatched: 5. The germline CDR1 and CDR2 sequences are GTSNPN and SVGIG (reference sequence). This CDR3 has 14 residues. CDR3 coding DNA: TGTGCCTGGAGAGCGGGACGTTACTCCTACGAGCAGTACTTC. Translating gives CAWRAGRYSYEQYF.

The rearrangement links TRBV30 to TRBJ2-1; 10 nucleotides match TRBD1. CDR3 length: 12 residues. The V gene's germline CDR1 is GTSNPN and CDR2 SVGIG (reference sequence). The CDR3 DNA sequence: TGTGTCCGACAGGGGGCGAAAAATGAGCAGTTCTTC. Protein product: CVRQGAKNEQFF. The complete variable domain, with remaining parts taken from reference TRBV30 and TRBJ2-1, reads SQTIHQWPATLVQPVGSPLSLECTVEGTSNPNLYWYRQAAGRGLQLLFYSVGIGQISSEVPQNLSASRPQDRQFILSSKKLLLSDSGFYLCVRQGAKNEQFFGPGTRLTVL.

V and J are TRBV10-1 and TRBJ2-5; the D is unclear. Between the trimmed V and J ends, which lost 4 bases and 2 bases, there was a span of 5 bases. The CDR3 length is 12 residues. From germline, CDR1 is WNHNN and CDR2 SYGVQD (reference sequence). The CDR3 sequence is CASSAGQETQYF. In DNA, the CDR3 is TGCGCCAGCAGTGCGGGTCAAGAGACCCAGTACTTC.

The V and J genes are TRBV9 and TRBJ2-5, with D possibly matching TRBD2 (5 bases). The V and J ends lost 0 bases and 2 bases respectively, with 11 bases between them. The CDR3 loop spans 15 amino acids. Germline V gives CDR1 SGDLS, CDR2 YYNGEE. CDR3 in DNA: TGTGCCAGCAGCGTAGCCGGCGGACTTCAAGAGACCCAGTACTTC. Translating gives CASSVAGGLQETQYF.

A few counts support this clone. The V call is TRBV5-1, the J call TRBJ2-2; 8 bases match TRBD1. The V and J ends lost 2 bases and 6 bases, in that order; junction bases with no gene match: 6. CDR3 length: 15 amino acids. The germline V gene has CDR1 SGHRS and CDR2 YFSETQ. For the CDR3, the DNA is TGCGCCAGCAGCTTCCAGGGGGCTATCGCCGGGGAGCTGTTTTTT. Encoded protein: CASSFQGAIAGELFF.

The rearrangement uses TRBV18 and TRBJ1-1, with unresolved D. CDR3 length equals 20 residues. V was cut by 2 bases and J by 0 bases, with 25 bases left in between. The germline gives CDR1 KGHSH, CDR2 LQKENI. The CDR3 nucleotides read TGTGCCAGCTCACCAGTATGGTCCCAAGCCCGAAAGAGGGTGAACACTGAAGCTTTCTTT. The encoded protein is CASSPVWSQARKRVNTEAFF.

This clone is a singleton in its sample. The chain recombines TRBV5-1 with TRBJ2-1, with 12 bases identical to TRBD2. The CDR3 consists of 15 residues. The germline gives CDR1 SGHRS, CDR2 YFSETQ. The trim removed 0 bases at V and 8 bases at J, leaving 3 bases unmatched. CDR3 nucleotides: TGCGCCAGCAGCTTGGCATCTAGCGGGAGGGATGAGCAGTTCTTC. Its translation: CASSLASSGRDEQFF.